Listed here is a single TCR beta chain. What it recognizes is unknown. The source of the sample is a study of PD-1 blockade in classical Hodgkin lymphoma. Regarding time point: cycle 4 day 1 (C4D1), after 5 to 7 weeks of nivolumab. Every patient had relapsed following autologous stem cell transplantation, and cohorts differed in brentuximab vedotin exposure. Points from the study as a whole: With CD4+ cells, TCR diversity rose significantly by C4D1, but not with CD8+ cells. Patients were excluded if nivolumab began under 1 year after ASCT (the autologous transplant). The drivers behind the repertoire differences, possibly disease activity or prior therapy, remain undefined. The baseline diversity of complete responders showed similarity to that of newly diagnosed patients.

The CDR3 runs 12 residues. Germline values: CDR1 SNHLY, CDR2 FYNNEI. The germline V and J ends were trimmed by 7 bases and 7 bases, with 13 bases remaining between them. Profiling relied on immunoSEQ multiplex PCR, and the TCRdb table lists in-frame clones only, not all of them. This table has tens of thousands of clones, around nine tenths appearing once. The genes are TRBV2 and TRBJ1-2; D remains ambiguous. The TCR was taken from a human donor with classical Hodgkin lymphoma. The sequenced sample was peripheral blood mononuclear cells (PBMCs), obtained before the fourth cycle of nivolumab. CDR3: CASNWEGSGYTF. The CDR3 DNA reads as TGTGCCAGCAACTGGGAGGGTAGTGGCTACACCTTC. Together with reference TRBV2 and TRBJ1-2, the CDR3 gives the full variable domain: EPEVTQTPSHQVTQMGQEVILRCVPISNHLYFYWYRQILGQKVEFLVSFYNNEISEKSEIFDDQFSVERPDGSNFTLKIRSTKLEDSAMYFCASNWEGSGYTFGSGTRLTVV.